This TCR beta chain was captured in a study of blood T cell repertoires in COVID-19. As for the study in general: Acute-phase and convalescent COVID-19 samples originated in the United States, Italy and Spain. PBMCs, B-cell-depleted T cells, or T cells provided the cDNA or gDNA that made up the material.

How the authors handled the data: Estimates of nucleated cell counts were drawn from the amplification of reference gene primers. TCRdb's table, derived via immunoSEQ multiplex PCR, lists solely in-frame clones and lacks some. The V and J calls and the clone size are those of that table, but D and trimming were determined from the DNA. The sample has about 260,000 clones, approximately 84% seen once. V was pared by 3 bases and J by 4 bases, with 12 bases between. The CDR3 covers 14 residues. From germline, CDR1 is SGHAT and CDR2 FQNNGV. Specimen: peripheral blood. The gene calls are TRBV11-2 and TRBJ1-2; tentative D call: TRBD1 (6 bases). The clonotype comes from a woman of 80 years or more with acute or convalescent COVID-19. DNA for the CDR3: TGTGCCAGCAGCTTTAACAGGGATGGCTATGGCTACACCTTC. Encoded protein: CASSFNRDGYGYTF.